This TCR beta chain was obtained from a study of OX40 agonist ivuxolimab in advanced cancers. Regarding the research as a whole: The costimulatory receptor OX40 (CD134) was targeted by ivuxolimab, a fully human IgG2 agonistic monoclonal antibody. Intravenous ivuxolimab was administered to patients every 2 weeks at six dose levels: 0.01, 0.1, 0.3, 1.5, 3 and 10 mg/kg. Of the approximately 50 dose-escalation patients, hepatocellular carcinoma was present in roughly 19, melanoma in roughly 15, renal cell carcinoma in 9 and head and neck cancer in 9. A male proportion of 75% to 85% and a mean age of approximately 62 years, ranging from about 20 to 80, were recorded for the dose-escalation cohort. Prior anti-PD-1, anti-PD-L1 or anti-CTLA-4 therapy was permitted, and checkpoint inhibitors had been received by around 39% of dose-escalation patients. Partial responses were achieved by three dose-escalation patients, of whom one had hepatocellular carcinoma and two had cutaneous melanoma. The point of sequencing TCRbeta in the periphery was to test whether ivuxolimab changed TCR sequence diversity and drove clonal T-cell expansion. The paper covers the monotherapy dose-escalation part of the phase I ivuxolimab trial, which included N ≈ 50 patients.

In its sample, this clone was seen a few times. The specificity of this receptor is unknown. No much larger clone is present one base from it, and per-base qualities are unavailable. To sequence the TCRbeta CDR3 region, genomic DNA was isolated from the sorted cells. The immunoSEQ Assay was used for sequencing of TCRbeta CDR3 regions. TCRdb carries this immuneACCESS record with in-frame sequences only. Its versions omit some clonotypes, under half of them owing to an unresolved V gene in the studies checked, with the rest unexplained. In all, the sample holds 63,000 or so clones, and just over 85% of those were seen once. The ten largest clones capture 2% to 2.5% of the sample. The study at large found these results: Clonal expansion of both CD4+ and CD8+ blood T cells was observed from baseline to week 6 at doses 0.1 to 3.0 mg/kg. Antigen specificity was not determined for the clonally expanded peripheral T cells. Low levels of normalized T-cell clonal expansion were also seen in some patients who did not respond. In the 0.1-3.0 mg/kg groups, partial responders were among the patients with the lowest normalized peripheral clonal expansion, particularly in CD8+ T cells. After ivuxolimab, more expanded clones were found on average in CD8+ T cells than in CD4+ T cells.

Patients with a history of autoimmune disease or receiving systemic immunosuppression were excluded from the trial. In every dose cohort, peripheral blood was drawn for TCR sequencing at baseline, cycle 4 day 1, and cycle 7 day 1. Samples came from an open-label, multicenter, first-in-human phase I dose-escalation trial of ivuxolimab. Adults with locally advanced or metastatic melanoma, renal cell, hepatocellular, or head and neck squamous cell carcinoma were enrolled in the trial. Before TCR sequencing, CD4+ T cells and CD8+ T cells from peripheral blood were sorted into separate populations. The CDR3 covers 18 residues, taking in both the cysteine and the phenylalanine. The kept DNA is CDR3 alone, 54 bases in frame from the first base. CDR1 and CDR2 are read off the germline V gene as SGHTA and FQGNSA. Compared with germline, V lacks 5 bases and J lacks 4 bases; bases without a gene match: 18.

This TCR came from an adult with an advanced solid tumor such as melanoma, head and neck, liver or kidney cancer. Material: CD4+ or CD8+ T cells sorted from blood, obtained in a trial of the OX40 agonist ivuxolimab. The sequence is built from TRBV7-2 and TRBJ1-1, and TRBD1 aligns with 8 junction nucleotides. The DNA reads TGTGCCAGCAGCCGACAGGGGCCCGCCTCCCTTCCGGGCACTGAAGCTTTCTTT. The translation is CASSRQGPASLPGTEAFF.